What follows are 17 T cell receptor beta chains derived from one specimen sequenced in a study of OX40 agonist ivuxolimab in advanced cancers. Profiled with immunoSEQ multiplex PCR; TCRdb holds only in-frame clones, not every one. This table has tens of thousands of clones, 90% to 95% appearing once. The sample in question was CD4+ or CD8+ T cells sorted from blood, obtained in a trial of the OX40 agonist ivuxolimab. All receptors come from an adult with an advanced solid tumor such as melanoma, head and neck, liver or kidney cancer.

The chain is built from TRBV5-1 and TRBJ1-2; no clear D gene. This CDR3 has 13 amino acids. From germline, CDR1 is SGHRS and CDR2 YFSETQ. V shed 1 base and J shed 6 bases, with 10 bases lying between them. CDR3 bases: TGCGCCAGCAGCTTGTTGTTGGAAGATGGCTACACCTTC. Its translation is CASSLLLEDGYTF.

This clone has only one observation. The chain links TRBV19 to TRBJ1-1, with D tentatively TRBD1 (6 bases). This CDR3 is built from 14 residues. Per germline, CDR1 LNHDA and CDR2 SQIVND (reference sequence). The V and J ends lost 5 bases and 1 base respectively, with 11 bases between them. In nucleotides, the CDR3 is TGTGCCAGTAGTGCCGGACAGAAGAACACTGAAGCTTTCTTT. The encoded protein is CASSAGQKNTEAFF.

V and J are TRBV27 and TRBJ1-4, with a possible D match to TRBD1 (6 bases). This CDR3 is 16 amino acids long. The V and J ends lost 2 bases and 4 bases respectively, with 14 bases between them. Germline V gene data show CDR1 as MNHEY and CDR2 as SMNVEV (reference sequence). The CDR3 reads CASSLGQHAYNEKLFF. The CDR3 DNA reads TGTGCCAGCAGTTTAGGACAGCACGCCTATAATGAAAAACTGTTTTTT. Drawing the rest from reference TRBV27 and TRBJ1-4, the complete variable domain is EAQVTQNPRYLITVTGKKLTVTCSQNMNHEYMSWYRQDPGLGLRQIYYSMNVEVTDKGDVPEGYKVSRKEKRNFPLILESPSPNQTSLYFCASSLGQHAYNEKLFFGSGTQLSVL.

Here the CDR3 reads CASSSGINPGYTF. CDR3 DNA: TGTGCCAGCAGTTCAGGGATCAACCCTGGCTACACCTTC. The V gene is TRBV7-6, the J gene TRBJ1-2, with a tentative D call TRBD1 (5 bases). The CDR3 has 13 residues. The V and J ends lost 6 bases and 7 bases respectively, with 15 bases between them. From germline, CDR1 is SGHVS and CDR2 FNYEAQ.

The chain joins TRBV5-1 to TRBJ2-1; possible D gene TRBD2, 6 bases. The CDR3 consists of 15 residues. Germline assignment: CDR1 SGHRS and CDR2 YFSETQ. V was cut by 0 bases and J by 2 bases, with 9 bases left in between. The CDR3 sequence is CASSLDGGTYNEQFF. In DNA, the CDR3 is TGCGCCAGCAGCTTGGATGGCGGGACCTACAATGAGCAGTTCTTC.

The DNA of the CDR3 is TGTGCCAGCAGCTTGCCAGGGTTCGGGTACACTGAAGCTTTCTTT. Its translation is CASSLPGFGYTEAFF. The chain links TRBV5-4 to TRBJ1-1; D might be TRBD1 (5 bases). The CDR3 length is 15 residues. The V and J ends lost 1 base and 3 bases respectively, with 13 bases between them. Germline V CDR1 and CDR2: SGHNT, YYREEE (reference sequence).

The rearrangement joins TRBV5-4 to TRBJ1-1, with D possibly being TRBD1 (6 bases). CDR1 is SGHNT and CDR2 is YYREEE in the germline V gene (reference sequence). The V end was cut by 4 bases, the J end by 10 bases, with 23 bases between. The CDR3 totals 15 residues. This CDR3 is CASSPQDSLVMGAFF. In nucleotides, the CDR3 is TGTGCCAGCAGCCCTCAGGACAGCCTGGTAATGGGAGCTTTCTTT. The full variable domain, with the rest looked up from reference TRBV5-4 and TRBJ1-1, is ETGVTQSPTHLIKTRGQQVTLRCSSQSGHNTVSWYQQALGQGPQFIFQYYREEENGRGNFPPRFSGLQFPNYSSELNVNALELDDSALYLCASSPQDSLVMGAFFGQGTRLTVV.

This clone was counted between two and nine times. The gene calls are TRBV7-9 and TRBJ1-1; D is undetermined. Between the trimmed V and J ends, which lost 5 bases and 3 bases, there was a span of 19 bases. Germline CDR1 is SEHNR and CDR2 is FQNEAQ (reference sequence). CDR3 length: 16 amino acids. CDR3 sequence reads: CASSHYAYSFDTEAFF. The CDR3 DNA sequence: TGTGCCAGCAGCCACTACGCTTATTCGTTTGACACTGAAGCTTTCTTT.

The genes are TRBV4-1 and TRBJ1-2, with TRBD1 as a possible D gene (5 bases). The V and J ends lost 3 bases and 8 bases respectively, with 13 bases between them. This CDR3 is 13 amino acids long. Looked up from germline, CDR1 is MGHRA and CDR2 is YSYEKL. CDR3 in amino acids: CASSQGRGYGYTF. The CDR3 nucleotides are TGCGCCAGCAGCCAGGGGAGGGGTTACGGCTACACCTTC.

V is TRBV6-1 and J is TRBJ2-1; 7 nucleotides match TRBD2. Germline values: CDR1 MNHNS, CDR2 SASEGT. This CDR3 is 20 amino acids long. V gave up 5 bases and J gave up 2 bases; unmatched junction bases: 21. The CDR3 region has the DNA TGTGCCAGCAGTCAAGGACCGGGACCGATACTAGCGACCACCTACAATGAGCAGTTCTTC. It is translated as CASSQGPGPILATTYNEQFF.

This clone was counted once. The chain couples TRBV13 to TRBJ1-2; possible D gene TRBD1, 6 bases. V was clipped by 0 bases and J by 5 bases, with 10 bases between them. The CDR3 contains 14 residues. Per germline, CDR1 PRHDT and CDR2 FYEKMQ (reference sequence). The CDR3 DNA is TGTGCCAGCAGCTTAGGACGAGGGGGTTATGGCTACACCTTC. This codes for CASSLGRGGYGYTF.

The J gene is TRBJ1-2, the V gene TRBV28; the D is unclear. Germline CDR1 reads MDHEN; CDR2 reads SYDVKM. Trimming removed 1 base from V and 2 bases from J, with 17 bases in between. The CDR3 is 17 residues long. The CDR3 here is CASSLFGFPRTNYGYTF. The CDR3 region has the DNA TGTGCCAGCAGTTTATTTGGTTTCCCCAGGACCAACTATGGCTACACCTTC.

The chain links TRBV5-6 to TRBJ1-1; D is possibly TRBD1 (6 bases). The CDR3 is made up of 15 amino acids. The germline V and J ends were trimmed by 0 bases and 2 bases, with 11 bases remaining between them. The V gene's germline CDR1 is SGHDT and CDR2 YYEEEE. The CDR3 loop reads CASSLALGGNTEAFF. The CDR3 DNA is TGTGCCAGCAGCTTGGCCCTTGGGGGCAACACTGAAGCTTTCTTT.

The V and J genes are TRBV13 and TRBJ1-3; D uncertain. In germline, CDR1 is PRHDT, CDR2 FYEKMQ (reference sequence). The V gene lost 2 bases and the J gene lost 0 bases, with 5 bases spanning the gap. The CDR3 is made up of 14 amino acids. The CDR3 nucleotides are TGTGCCAGCAGCTTACGGAGCTCTGGAAACACCATATATTTT. Amino acid sequence: CASSLRSSGNTIYF.

This clone was recorded once. V gene TRBV5-6 combines with J gene TRBJ2-2; D is undetermined. Germline V gene lookup returns CDR1 SGHDT and CDR2 YYEEEE. The ends were cut back, 7 bases at V and 0 bases at J, with 7 bases in the middle. The CDR3 runs to 13 residues. The CDR3 protein is CASGYPNTGELFF. CDR3 sequence (DNA): TGTGCCAGCGGATACCCGAACACCGGGGAGCTGTTTTTT.

The chain recombines TRBV10-1 with TRBJ2-7, with TRBD2 matching 13 bases. There are 17 residues in the CDR3. CDR1 and CDR2 from the germline V gene are WNHNN and SYGVQD (reference sequence). V was pared by 9 bases and J by 5 bases, with 16 bases of the junction left unmatched. In DNA form, the CDR3 reads TGCGCCAGGACTACCGGGACTAGCGGGGAGCCCCCCCACGAGCAGTACGTC. Encoded protein: CARTTGTSGEPPHEQYV.

The V and J genes are TRBV20-1 and TRBJ1-4, with no clear D. V was shortened by 0 bases and J by 8 bases, with 4 bases between the two germline ends. CDR1 DFQATT and CDR2 SNEGSKA come from the germline V gene (reference sequence). The CDR3 has 11 amino acids. CDR3 DNA sequence: TGCAGTGCTAGAGATCTGGAAAAACTGTTTTTT. This codes for CSARDLEKLFF.